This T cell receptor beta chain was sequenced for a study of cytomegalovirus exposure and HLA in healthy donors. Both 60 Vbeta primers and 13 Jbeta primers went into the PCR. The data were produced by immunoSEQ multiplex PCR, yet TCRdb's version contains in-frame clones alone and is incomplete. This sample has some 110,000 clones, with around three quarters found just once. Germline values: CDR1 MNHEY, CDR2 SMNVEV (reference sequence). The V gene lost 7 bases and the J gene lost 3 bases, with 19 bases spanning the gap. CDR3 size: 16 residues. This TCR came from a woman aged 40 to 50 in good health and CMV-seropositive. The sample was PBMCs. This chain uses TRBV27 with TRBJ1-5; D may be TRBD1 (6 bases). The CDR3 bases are TGTGCCAGCACCCCTTTATCACAGGGTAACAATCAGCCCCAGCATTTT. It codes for CASTPLSQGNNQPQHF.